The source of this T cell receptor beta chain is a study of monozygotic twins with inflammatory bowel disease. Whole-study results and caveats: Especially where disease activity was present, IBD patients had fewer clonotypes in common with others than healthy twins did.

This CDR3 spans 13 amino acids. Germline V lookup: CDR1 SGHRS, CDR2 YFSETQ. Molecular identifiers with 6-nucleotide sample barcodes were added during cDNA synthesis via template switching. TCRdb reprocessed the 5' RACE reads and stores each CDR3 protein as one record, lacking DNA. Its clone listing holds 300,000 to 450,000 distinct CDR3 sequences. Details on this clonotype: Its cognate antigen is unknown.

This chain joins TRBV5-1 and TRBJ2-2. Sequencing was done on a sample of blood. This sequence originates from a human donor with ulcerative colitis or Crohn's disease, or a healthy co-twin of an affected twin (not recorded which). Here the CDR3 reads CASSEQRLGELFF.